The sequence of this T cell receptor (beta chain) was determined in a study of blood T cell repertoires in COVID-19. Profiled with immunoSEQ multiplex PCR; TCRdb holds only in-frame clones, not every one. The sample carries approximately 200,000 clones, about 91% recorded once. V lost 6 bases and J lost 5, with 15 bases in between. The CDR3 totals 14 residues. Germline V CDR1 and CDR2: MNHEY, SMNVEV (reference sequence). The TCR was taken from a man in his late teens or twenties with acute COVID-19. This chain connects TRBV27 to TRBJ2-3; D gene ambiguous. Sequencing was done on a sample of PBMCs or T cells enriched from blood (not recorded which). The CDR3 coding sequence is TGTGCCAGCAGCGATAGGCCGGAGAGAGATACGCAGTATTTT. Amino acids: CASSDRPERDTQYF.